The 27 T cell receptor beta chains reported below all come from one sample, sequenced in a study of Ad26.COV2.S vaccination and SARS-CoV-2 variants (dated by TCRdb to about 2021). Sample treatment or condition, as interpreted from the label and publication: some 20 received Ad26.COV2.S at low or high dose, single or two shots; 5 received placebo; per-sample allocation not given. Repertoires of vaccine and placebo recipients were sequenced from samples taken on day 63 after the first injection. Library generation was performed with the immunoSEQ multiplex PCR assay. The table was pulled from immuneACCESS by TCRdb, which kept in-frame rearrangements only. Such tables lose some clones; where checked, under half of the loss comes from unresolved V genes, and the rest has no known cause. The sample profile shows some 290,000 clones; approximately 86% of them were found once. The ten largest clones capture 2% to 2.5% of the sample.

Material: peripheral blood, obtained in a trial of Ad26.COV2.S vaccine versus placebo. All receptors derive from a person between 18 and 65 years old who received the Ad26.COV2.S COVID-19 vaccine or a placebo.

With regard to this clone: The same CDR3 can be traced to other DNA sequences in this sample. DNA of the CDR3: TGTGCCAGCAGCGTAGCTACAGATACGCAGTATTTT. Its translation is CASSVATDTQYF. The chain joins TRBV9 to TRBJ2-3; D not certain. The V gene's germline CDR1 is SGDLS and CDR2 YYNGEE. The ends were cut back, 0 bases at V and 3 bases at J, with 2 bases in the middle. The CDR3 length is 12 residues.

A single count supports this clone. This chain's CDR3 is CASSFSTGELFF. The CDR3 bases are TGTGCCAGCAGCTTCTCGACCGGGGAGCTGTTTTTT. This chain joins TRBV7-9 and TRBJ2-2; D is uncertain. From germline, CDR1 is SEHNR and CDR2 FQNEAQ (reference sequence). Trimming took off 3 bases at V and 5 bases at J, with 4 bases between the two ends. CDR3 length: 12 residues.

This clone has just one count. The chain combines TRBV27 with TRBJ2-3, with D hard to call. The CDR3 length is 14 residues. Germline-derived CDR1 and CDR2 are MNHEY and SMNVEV (reference sequence). Trimming removed 5 bases from V and 3 bases from J, with 12 bases in between. CDR3 sequence (DNA): TGTGCCAGCAGTGTATATACCGGGACAGATACGCAGTATTTT. Its translation is CASSVYTGTDTQYF.

The chain carries TRBV2 and TRBJ1-2; D unclear. The CDR3 runs to 12 residues. The germline gives CDR1 SNHLY, CDR2 FYNNEI. Trimming pared 4 bases from V and 11 bases from J, leaving 14 bases between. The chain's CDR3 is CASSVGAGSYTF. DNA of the CDR3: TGTGCCAGCAGTGTGGGCGCTGGAAGTTACACCTTC.

V usage is TRBV6-6 and J usage is TRBJ2-5, with 7 bases aligning to TRBD2. The CDR3 is 13 amino acids. After removal of 7 bases from V and 5 bases from J, the junction contained 7 bases not matched to a gene. Germline-derived CDR1 and CDR2 are MNHNY and SVGAGI (reference sequence). This CDR3 is CASNTGGGETQYF. The CDR3 nucleotides read TGTGCCAGCAATACGGGGGGAGGCGAGACCCAGTACTTC.

This chain connects TRBV29-1 to TRBJ2-1; a possible D gene is TRBD1 (7 bases). Germline V CDR1 and CDR2: SQVTM, ANQGSEA. V lost 8 bases, J lost 4 bases, and 15 bases lay in between. This CDR3 region has 13 residues. The CDR3 sequence: CSSLRGEYNEQFF. The CDR3 coding sequence is TGCAGCTCCCTCAGGGGGGAGTACAATGAGCAGTTCTTC.

The chain links TRBV19 to TRBJ1-6; 10 bases are a match to TRBD1. The J segment lost 8 bases and the V segment lost 9 bases, leaving 7 bases of the junction unmatched. The CDR3 has 14 residues. Germline CDR1 LNHDA, CDR2 SQIVND (reference sequence). CDR3 sequence reads: CASAAGQGYSPLHF. CDR3 in DNA: TGTGCCAGCGCCGCGGGACAGGGGTATTCACCCCTCCACTTT. The whole variable domain, filled in from reference TRBV19 and TRBJ1-6, reads DGGITQSPKYLFRKEGQNVTLSCEQNLNHDAMYWYRQDPGQGLRLIYYSQIVNDFQKGDIAEGYSVSREKKESFPLTVTSAQKNPTAFYLCASAAGQGYSPLHFGNGTRLTVT.

The chain uses TRBV4-2 and TRBJ2-7; TRBD1 aligns across 7 bases. The trim removed 3 bases at V and 4 bases at J, leaving 3 bases unmatched. This CDR3 spans 13 amino acids. Germline CDR1 reads LGHNA; CDR2 reads YNFKEQ. CDR3 sequence (DNA): TGTGCCAGCAGCCACCGGACAGGATACGAGCAGTACTTC. It yields the protein CASSHRTGYEQYF.

Only a few counts were recorded for this clone. The rearrangement joins TRBV7-6 to TRBJ1-4; TRBD1 might be the D (6 bases). CDR1 SGHVS and CDR2 FNYEAQ come from the germline V gene. Trimming removed 2 bases from V and 8 bases from J, with 12 bases in between. The CDR3 runs 14 residues. CDR3 sequence: CASSLRGAEEKLFF. The CDR3, as DNA: TGTGCCAGCAGCTTACGGGGGGCGGAAGAAAAACTGTTTTTT.

The chain couples TRBV3-1 (or the pseudogene TRBV3-2) to TRBJ1-5; no firm D call. The V and J ends lost 1 base and 6 bases respectively, with 7 bases between them. Germline CDR1 and CDR2: LGHDT and YNNKEL (reference sequence). The CDR3 is 13 amino acids. The CDR3 DNA is TGTGCCAGCAGCCAAGTTTTCAGTCAGCCCCAGCATTTT. This codes for CASSQVFSQPQHF.

The V call is TRBV2, the J call TRBJ1-2, with TRBD1 matching 7 bases. With 7 bases clipped from V and 4 bases from J, the junction kept 12 bases outside the gene matches. Germline V lookup: CDR1 SNHLY, CDR2 FYNNEI. The CDR3 totals 15 residues. The CDR3 bases are TGTGCCAGCACCGAATCAGGAGGGACAGTCTATGGCTACACCTTC. It codes for CASTESGGTVYGYTF. Drawing the rest from reference TRBV2 and TRBJ1-2, the complete variable domain is EPEVTQTPSHQVTQMGQEVILRCVPISNHLYFYWYRQILGQKVEFLVSFYNNEISEKSEIFDDQFSVERPDGSNFTLKIRSTKLEDSAMYFCASTESGGTVYGYTFGSGTRLTVV.

This clone was seen only once. The chain uses TRBV19 and TRBJ1-2; D perhaps matches TRBD1 (5 bases). There are 15 residues in the CDR3. Trimming stripped 5 bases from V and 0 bases from J, with 13 bases between. Germline V gene data show CDR1 as LNHDA and CDR2 as SQIVND (reference sequence). The CDR3 loop is CASSPRLTANYGYTF. The CDR3 DNA sequence: TGTGCCAGTAGTCCCCGACTGACAGCTAACTATGGCTACACCTTC.

The chain joins TRBV6-6 to TRBJ1-2, with D uncertain. Germline V gene lookup returns CDR1 MNHNY and CDR2 SVGAGI (reference sequence). The CDR3 runs 13 residues. V lost 10 bases and J lost 3, with 15 bases in between. CDR3 nucleotides: TGTGCCACTCAAAGGACGGCCGACTATGGCTACACCTTC. This gives the protein CATQRTADYGYTF.

V usage is TRBV18 and J usage is TRBJ1-2; 9 nucleotides agree with TRBD1. Germline CDR1 and CDR2: KGHSH and LQKENI. The CDR3 contains 15 residues. V gave up 3 bases and J gave up 0 bases; unmatched junction bases: 2. DNA for the CDR3: TGTGCCAGCTCACCGGGGACAGGGCCTAACTATGGCTACACCTTC. Protein: CASSPGTGPNYGYTF. Filled out from reference TRBV18 and TRBJ1-2, the complete variable domain reads NAGVMQNPRHLVRRRGQEARLRCSPMKGHSHVYWYRQLPEEGLKFMVYLQKENIIDESGMPKERFSAEFPKEGPSILRIQQVVRGDSAAYFCASSPGTGPNYGYTFGSGTRLTVV.

The rearrangement links TRBV9 to TRBJ2-1, with TRBD1 identical over 7 bases. J gave up 2 bases and V 2 bases, and 1 base lay outside the gene matches. CDR3 length equals 14 residues. CDR1 SGDLS and CDR2 YYNGEE come from the germline V gene. The CDR3 bases are TGTGCCAGCAGCGTCGGGACAGCCTACAATGAGCAGTTCTTC. Its translation is CASSVGTAYNEQFF.

The chain recombines TRBV5-1 with TRBJ2-7; the match to TRBD2 covers 12 bases. The CDR3 runs to 15 residues. Losses at the gene ends were 4 bases for V and 5 bases for J; bases not matched to a gene: 7. CDR1 and CDR2 (germline): SGHRS, YFSETQ. Written as DNA, the CDR3 is TGCGCCAGCAGCATTACTAGCGGGGGGTTCAACGAGCAGTACTTC. Its translation is CASSITSGGFNEQYF.

The rearrangement uses TRBV30 and TRBJ2-1; 8 nucleotides agree with TRBD2. V was pared by 2 bases and J by 3 bases, with 3 bases of the junction left unmatched. Germline lookup yields CDR1 GTSNPN and CDR2 SVGIG (reference sequence). CDR3 length: 14 amino acids. CDR3 coding DNA: TGTGCCTGGAGTCGAACTAGCGGCTACAATGAGCAGTTCTTC. It is translated as CAWSRTSGYNEQFF. The entire variable domain, with the rest obtained from reference TRBV30 and TRBJ2-1, is as follows: SQTIHQWPATLVQPVGSPLSLECTVEGTSNPNLYWYRQAAGRGLQLLFYSVGIGQISSEVPQNLSASRPQDRQFILSSKKLLLSDSGFYLCAWSRTSGYNEQFFGPGTRLTVL.

The chain links TRBV2 to TRBJ2-7; D not resolved. Trimming removed 5 bases at V and 9 bases at J, with 14 bases between. This CDR3 is 12 amino acids long. The germline CDR1 and CDR2 sequences are SNHLY and FYNNEI. This CDR3 is CASSREGPVQYF. CDR3 coding DNA: TGTGCCAGCAGTAGGGAAGGTCCTGTGCAGTACTTC.

This clone appeared a few times. The chain recombines TRBV7-9 with TRBJ1-2; a weak D match, TRBD1 (5 bases). Germline assignment: CDR1 SEHNR and CDR2 FQNEAQ (reference sequence). This CDR3 comprises 15 residues. Trimming left V 4 bases short and J 1 base short, with 13 bases between. This CDR3 is CASSSSGGVNYGYTF. The CDR3 region has the DNA TGTGCCAGCAGCTCCAGTGGGGGGGTTAACTATGGCTACACCTTC.

CDR3 sequence (DNA): TGTGCCAGCCGACCCCGTGGGTTCCAAGAGACCCAGTACTTC. Translation: CASRPRGFQETQYF. The chain has TRBV2 and TRBJ2-5; no clear D gene. The length of the CDR3 is 14 residues. V lost 8 bases and J lost 1, with 14 bases in between. Germline CDR1 and CDR2: SNHLY and FYNNEI. The whole variable domain, remainder taken from reference TRBV2 and TRBJ2-5, is EPEVTQTPSHQVTQMGQEVILRCVPISNHLYFYWYRQILGQKVEFLVSFYNNEISEKSEIFDDQFSVERPDGSNFTLKIRSTKLEDSAMYFCASRPRGFQETQYFGPGTRLLVL.

This clone was detected only a few times. J is TRBJ2-2 and V is TRBV27; D call uncertain. Germline CDR1 and CDR2: MNHEY and SMNVEV (reference sequence). Trimming removed 5 bases from V and 6 bases from J, with 10 bases in between. This CDR3 has 13 residues. Here the CDR3 DNA reads TGTGCCAGCAGTCAAACACGTTCCGGGGAGCTGTTTTTT. Protein sequence: CASSQTRSGELFF.

The rearrangement uses TRBV15 and TRBJ2-1, with D perhaps TRBD2 (5 bases). This CDR3 contains 14 residues. From germline, CDR1 is LNHNV and CDR2 YYDKDF (reference sequence). V was pared by 5 bases and J by 4 bases, with 12 bases between. CDR3 DNA sequence: TGTGCCACCAGCCCCGCCGGGGTATACAATGAGCAGTTCTTC. The encoded protein is CATSPAGVYNEQFF.

This chain connects TRBV5-1 to TRBJ2-2; D perhaps matches TRBD2 (5 bases). Trimming pared 0 bases from V and 1 base from J, leaving 10 bases between. CDR1 is SGHRS, CDR2 YFSETQ, per germline. This CDR3 spans 16 amino acids. This CDR3 is CASSLVVGGNTGELFF. Here the CDR3 DNA reads TGCGCCAGCAGCTTGGTTGTAGGAGGGAACACCGGGGAGCTGTTTTTT. Complete variable domain (other parts from reference TRBV5-1 and TRBJ2-2): KAGVTQTPRYLIKTRGQQVTLSCSPISGHRSVSWYQQTPGQGLQFLFEYFSETQRNKGNFPGRFSGRQFSNSRSEMNVSTLELGDSALYLCASSLVVGGNTGELFFGEGSRLTVL.

This clone occurred once. The chain joins TRBV4-2 to TRBJ2-5; 12 nucleotides match TRBD2. Germline CDR1 LGHNA, CDR2 YNFKEQ. This CDR3 spans 16 amino acids. V was clipped by 2 bases and J by 5 bases; unmatched bases: 6. Written as DNA, the CDR3 is TGTGCCAGCAGCCAACCTCCTAGCGGGGGGGCGGAGACCCAGTACTTC. Translating it yields CASSQPPSGGAETQYF.

V is TRBV20-1 and J is TRBJ2-7; D is unresolved. The ends were cut back, 3 bases at V and 0 bases at J, with 9 bases in the middle. The CDR3 covers 13 residues. CDR1 and CDR2 from the germline V gene are DFQATT and SNEGSKA (reference sequence). Here the CDR3 reads CSASLAVSYEQYF. In nucleotides, the CDR3 is TGCAGTGCTAGTTTAGCAGTCTCCTACGAGCAGTACTTC.

This clone was recorded only once. This rearrangement joins TRBV7-9 to TRBJ2-5; D is uncertain. V shed 0 bases and J shed 0 bases, with 11 bases lying between them. Germline CDR1 and CDR2: SEHNR and FQNEAQ (reference sequence). The CDR3 contains 16 residues. The CDR3 region has the DNA TGTGCCAGCAGCTTAGCAGGCGGCCAGGACCAAGAGACCCAGTACTTC. This translates into CASSLAGGQDQETQYF. The full variable domain, its missing parts supplied by reference TRBV7-9 and TRBJ2-5, is DTGVSQNPRHKITKRGQNVTFRCDPISEHNRLYWYRQTLGQGPEFLTYFQNEAQLEKSRLLSDRFSAERPKGSFSTLEIQRTEQGDSAMYLCASSLAGGQDQETQYFGPGTRLLVL.

This clone was detected only once. This chain joins TRBV2 and TRBJ1-3; no reliable D call. The CDR3 totals 15 residues. V was shortened by 8 bases and J by 2 bases, with 16 bases between the two germline ends. CDR1 and CDR2 (germline): SNHLY, FYNNEI. CDR3 bases: TGTGCCAGCTCCGAAGGTAGCACGGCTGGAAACACCATATATTTT. Its protein product is CASSEGSTAGNTIYF.